The 27 T cell receptor beta chains below were found in one sample sequenced in a study of naive and memory T cell subsets. Both TRBC1 and TRBC2 were covered by a beta constant-region primer of two equimolar oligonucleotides. TCRdb reanalysed the UMI-ligation and nested PCR reads using MiXCR and keeps one entry per CDR3 protein. The sample lists around 160,000 distinct CDR3 sequences; about 17% were seen once. Sequenced: naive CD4+ T cells from blood. The origin of the receptors is a human donor in good health.

This clonotype appeared a few times. The V gene is TRBV9, the J gene TRBJ2-1; tentatively, D is TRBD1 or TRBD2 (5 bases each). This CDR3 comprises 15 residues. Trimming left V 4 bases short and J 8 bases short, with 19 bases between. Per germline, CDR1 SGDLS and CDR2 YYNGEE. The CDR3 region is CASSPPGRRRDEQFF. CDR3 in DNA: TGTGCCAGCAGCCCCCCGGGACGTCGTCGGGATGAGCAGTTCTTC.

The sample holds a few counts of this clonotype. The chain is built from TRBV20-1 and TRBJ2-3; D is undetermined. Per the germline V gene, CDR1 is DFQATT and CDR2 is SNEGSKA (reference sequence). The CDR3 is 11 amino acids. With 3 bases removed from V and 6 bases from J, the gap between germline ends came to 7 bases. The CDR3 nucleotides read TGCAGTGCTAGCTTAATGGATACGCAGTATTTT. Its translation: CSASLMDTQYF.

V is TRBV28 and J is TRBJ2-5; D not certain. V lost 7 bases, J lost 5 bases, and 20 bases lay in between. This CDR3 region has 15 residues. CDR1 is MDHEN and CDR2 is SYDVKM in the germline V gene. In DNA, the CDR3 is TGTGCCAGCACCGATAAACTTCTTGACATCGAGACCCAGTACTTC. Protein sequence: CASTDKLLDIETQYF.

The chain links TRBV5-1 to TRBJ1-4, with TRBD1 matching 7 bases. This CDR3 contains 14 residues. Germline trimming cut 4 bases from V and 7 bases from J; bases unmatched to any gene: 7. Germline loops: CDR1 SGHRS, CDR2 YFSETQ. The CDR3 protein is CASSPTGLGEKLFF. The CDR3 DNA reads TGCGCCAGCAGCCCGACAGGGCTGGGTGAAAAACTGTTTTTT.

The rearrangement joins TRBV28 to TRBJ2-4; 7 bases are shared with TRBD2. The trim removed 6 bases at V and 1 base at J, leaving 6 bases unmatched. Per the germline V gene, CDR1 is MDHEN and CDR2 is SYDVKM. CDR3 length: 15 residues. In DNA, the CDR3 is TGTGCCAGCAGGGACTGGGGGGGGGCCAAAAACATTCAGTACTTC. Translation gives CASRDWGGAKNIQYF. Full variable domain (remainder filled in from reference TRBV28 and TRBJ2-4): DVKVTQSSRYLVKRTGEKVFLECVQDMDHENMFWYRQDPGLGLRLIYFSYDVKMKEKGDIPEGYSVSREKKERFSLILESASTNQTSMYLCASRDWGGAKNIQYFGAGTRLSVL.

The CDR3 DNA reads as TGTGCCAGCAGCTGGACAGCGAACACCGGGGAGCTGTTTTTT. As protein: CASSWTANTGELFF. The chain joins TRBV11-3 to TRBJ2-2; D possibly corresponds to TRBD1 (6 bases). V shed 4 bases and J shed 0 bases, with 6 bases lying between them. CDR1 and CDR2 from the germline V gene are SGHNT and YENEEA. The CDR3 has 14 amino acids.

This chain joins TRBV12-3 or TRBV12-4 and TRBJ1-1; maybe TRBD1 (5 bases). The CDR3 has 15 amino acids. Trimming left V 3 bases short and J 7 bases short, with 18 bases between. CDR3 sequence (DNA): TGTGCCAGCAGTTTCTGGGGTGGGGGAACAGGTGAAGCTTTCTTT. Translated, it gives CASSFWGGGTGEAFF.

This clonotype showed up just a few times. A junction end diverges from the germline sequence, so it may reflect a read error. The chain joins TRBV12-3 or TRBV12-4 to TRBJ2-7, with 11 bases that match TRBD2. The CDR3 spans 14 residues. CDR3 amino acids: CASRLAGGNYEQYF. Written as DNA, the CDR3 is TGTGCCAGCAGGTTAGCGGGAGGGAACTACGAGCAGTACTTC.

The chain links TRBV27 to TRBJ1-2, with D tentatively TRBD1 (5 bases). Per germline, CDR1 MNHEY and CDR2 SMNVEV (reference sequence). The CDR3 extends over 14 amino acids. V was cut by 6 bases and J by 4 bases, with 15 bases left in between. The CDR3 loop is CASRFARDLYGYTF. CDR3 nucleotide sequence: TGTGCCAGCAGATTCGCCAGGGATCTCTATGGCTACACCTTC.

This clonotype was observed many times. V usage is TRBV5-1 and J usage is TRBJ2-5; D may be TRBD2 (5 bases). V lost 0 bases and J lost 1, with 7 bases in between. The length of the CDR3 is 14 residues. CDR1 and CDR2 (germline): SGHRS, YFSETQ. The CDR3 region has the DNA TGCGCCAGCAGCTTGGGAGGGCCCCAAGAGACCCAGTACTTC. It is translated as CASSLGGPQETQYF.

This clonotype was detected only a few times. V is TRBV20-1 and J is TRBJ2-7, with D maybe TRBD2 (5 bases). The V end was cut by 6 bases, the J end by 9 bases, with 15 bases between. CDR3 length: 11 amino acids. Looked up from germline, CDR1 is DFQATT and CDR2 is SNEGSKA (reference sequence). DNA of the CDR3: TGCAGTGCGAGCAACGACGGAGGGCAGTACTTC. It encodes CSASNDGGQYF.

This clonotype has a handful of counts. The J gene is TRBJ2-3, the V gene TRBV6-1; 12 positions agree with TRBD2. Germline values: CDR1 MNHNS, CDR2 SASEGT. This CDR3 has 16 amino acids. J was trimmed by 0 bases and V by 6 bases; bases with no gene match: 4. In DNA form, the CDR3 reads TGTGCCAGCAGGGGACTAGCGGGCACTAGCACAGATACGCAGTATTTT. Encoded protein: CASRGLAGTSTDTQYF.

The chain employs TRBV18 and TRBJ2-3; 11 bases line up with TRBD1. The V segment lost 3 bases and the J segment 4 bases; nucleotides outside the gene matches: 6. Germline V gene data show CDR1 as KGHSH and CDR2 as LQKENI. The CDR3 is made up of 16 amino acids. DNA of the CDR3: TGTGCCAGCTCACCTCTCCGGGACAGGGGGTCAGATACGCAGTATTTT. Protein: CASSPLRDRGSDTQYF.

This clonotype appeared a few times. The rearrangement uses TRBV5-1 and TRBJ1-4; D not resolved. Germline V CDR1 and CDR2: SGHRS, YFSETQ. This CDR3 is 14 amino acids long. V lost 0 bases and J 5 bases, leaving 8 bases between the germline ends. This CDR3 reads CASSLDSQNEKLFF. CDR3 DNA sequence: TGCGCCAGCAGCTTGGATTCTCAAAATGAAAAACTGTTTTTT.

This clonotype was observed a few times. The chain joins TRBV19 to TRBJ2-3; 10 bases map to TRBD2. The CDR3 runs 15 residues. Germline V gene data show CDR1 as LNHDA and CDR2 as SQIVND (reference sequence). J gave up 2 bases and V 10 bases, and 9 bases lay outside the gene matches. The CDR3 bases are TGTGCCACATCCGGGACTAGCGAGCCCACAGATACGCAGTATTTT. This translates into CATSGTSEPTDTQYF.

This clonotype was counted only a few times. V and J are TRBV5-1 and TRBJ2-3; perhaps TRBD2 as D (6 bases). The germline V and J ends were trimmed by 5 bases and 5 bases, with 24 bases remaining between them. CDR1 is SGHRS, CDR2 YFSETQ, per germline. The CDR3 spans 17 residues. The CDR3 sequence: CASSQEAPGRRVDTQYF. As DNA, the CDR3 is TGCGCCAGCAGTCAGGAAGCGCCGGGACGGAGGGTAGATACGCAGTATTTT.

This clonotype was counted a few times. CDR3 nucleotide sequence: TGTGCCAGCAGCTCCCAGACAGGGCTCCAAGAGACCCAGTACTTC. Residues: CASSSQTGLQETQYF. This rearrangement joins TRBV11-3 to TRBJ2-5; 7 nucleotides agree with TRBD1. The CDR3 runs to 15 residues. From germline, CDR1 is SGHNT and CDR2 YENEEA. After removal of 4 bases from V and 1 base from J, the junction contained 6 bases not matched to a gene.

This clonotype showed up just a few times. The chain combines TRBV29-1 with TRBJ2-7; D is unresolved. The CDR3 loop spans 14 amino acids. Looked up from germline, CDR1 is SQVTM and CDR2 is ANQGSEA. The V end was cut by 1 base, the J end by 2 bases, with 12 bases between. Written as DNA, the CDR3 is TGCAGCGTTGAAGGTGTGGTGGTAGCCTACGAGCAGTACTTC. Protein sequence: CSVEGVVVAYEQYF.

This clonotype was seen only a few times. The CDR3 reads CSARRLAGGTGELFF. In DNA, the CDR3 is TGCAGTGCTAGGAGGCTAGCGGGAGGGACCGGGGAGCTGTTTTTT. The V call is TRBV20-1, the J call TRBJ2-2; 12 bases align to TRBD2. V lost 3 bases to trimming and J lost 5 bases; unmatched junction nucleotides: 4. Germline CDR1 is DFQATT and CDR2 is SNEGSKA (reference sequence). This CDR3 has 15 residues.

CDR3 protein: CASSFAGGTSGMISYEQYF. The CDR3 nucleotides read TGCGCCAGCAGCTTCGCGGGAGGGACTAGCGGGATGATCTCCTACGAGCAGTACTTC. V gene TRBV5-1 combines with J gene TRBJ2-7; 13 positions agree with TRBD2. The germline V gene has CDR1 SGHRS and CDR2 YFSETQ. The trim removed 2 bases at V and 0 bases at J, leaving 11 bases unmatched. This CDR3 has 19 amino acids.

This chain connects TRBV20-1 to TRBJ2-2; no reliable D call. The germline gives CDR1 DFQATT, CDR2 SNEGSKA (reference sequence). Trimming cost V 2 bases and J 2 bases, with 9 bases left between them. The CDR3 is 14 amino acids. The CDR3: CSARKGPNTGELFF. The CDR3 region has the DNA TGCAGTGCTAGAAAGGGCCCTAACACCGGGGAGCTGTTTTTT.

J is TRBJ2-1 and V is TRBV11-2, with D possibly matching TRBD2 (6 bases). V was trimmed by 3 bases and J by 4 bases, leaving 16 bases between them. Germline CDR1 reads SGHAT; CDR2 reads FQNNGV. This CDR3 contains 16 residues. CDR3 residues: CASSLSGLARYNEQFF. CDR3 nucleotides: TGTGCCAGCAGCTTGTCGGGCCTAGCGAGGTACAATGAGCAGTTCTTC.

The chain couples TRBV5-1 to TRBJ2-2; 10 bases line up with TRBD2. CDR3 length: 16 amino acids. Germline V lookup: CDR1 SGHRS, CDR2 YFSETQ. With 6 bases clipped from V and 3 bases from J, the junction kept 8 bases outside the gene matches. Here the CDR3 reads CASTYSGRSDTGELFF. In nucleotides, the CDR3 is TGCGCCAGCACCTATAGCGGGAGGTCCGACACCGGGGAGCTGTTTTTT.

The gene calls are TRBV12-3 or TRBV12-4 and TRBJ2-7; 16 bases line up with TRBD2. Trimming cost V 5 bases and J 2 bases; bases outside gene matches: 15. CDR3 size: 20 residues. The CDR3 reads CASSTQRAGLAGGLAYEQYF. CDR3 in DNA: TGTGCCAGCAGTACCCAACGGGCGGGACTAGCGGGAGGGCTAGCCTACGAGCAGTACTTC.

This clonotype was observed a handful of times. The gene calls are TRBV2 and TRBJ2-3; TRBD2 aligns across 12 bases. Trimming took 10 bases from V and 6 from J; bases not matched to a gene: 11. CDR1 and CDR2 from the germline V gene are SNHLY and FYNNEI. The CDR3 consists of 15 residues. The CDR3 loop is CATTLAGGPGDTQYF. The CDR3 DNA sequence: TGTGCCACGACTCTAGCGGGAGGGCCGGGGGATACGCAGTATTTT. Together with reference TRBV2 and TRBJ2-3, the CDR3 gives the full variable domain: EPEVTQTPSHQVTQMGQEVILRCVPISNHLYFYWYRQILGQKVEFLVSFYNNEISEKSEIFDDQFSVERPDGSNFTLKIRSTKLEDSAMYFCATTLAGGPGDTQYFGPGTRLTVL.

This clonotype has only a few counts. The gene calls are TRBV12-3 or TRBV12-4 and TRBJ2-3; TRBD1 aligns across 9 bases. There are 15 residues in the CDR3. V shed 6 bases and J 4 bases; nucleotides not matched to a gene: 8. CDR3 sequence: CASRFDRGYADTQYF. The CDR3 DNA reads TGTGCCAGCAGGTTCGACAGGGGGTATGCAGATACGCAGTATTTT.

J is TRBJ2-1 and V is TRBV20-1; D remains ambiguous. This CDR3 spans 14 amino acids. The V end was cut by 0 bases, the J end by 1 base, with 7 bases between. Germline CDR1 DFQATT, CDR2 SNEGSKA (reference sequence). DNA for the CDR3: TGCAGTGCTAGAGATACGAGTTCCTACAATGAGCAGTTCTTC. As protein: CSARDTSSYNEQFF.